Reported below is one T cell receptor beta chain. The target antigen is unknown. A clone one base away is much larger, so this may be a read error. This entry comes from a study of blood T cells in healthy people across ages. In the study overall: Per every two T cells, about one barcoded beta molecule was captured by template switching. Broader study findings: Diversity figures based on one million T cells were deemed too low. Reliance upon unsorted PBMCs precluded definitive naive versus antigen-experienced comparison.

Primed by a sample-barcoded 5' primer and a J-beta primer mix, a second PCR proceeded for about 7 to 12 cycles. Each cDNA was tagged by a template-switch adaptor containing 12 random nucleotides. In TCRdb, the 5' RACE reads were re-called with MiXCR into one record per CDR3 protein. The sample contains over 500,000 distinct CDR3 sequences, approximately 52% of which appear only once. This CDR3 has 18 amino acids. CDR1 is SGHTA and CDR2 is FQGNSA in the germline V gene. Material for sequencing was blood. The chain links TRBV7-2 to TRBJ2-1, with a possible D match to TRBD2 (7 bases). The closer fit of TRBJ2-7 to the DNA end suggests the J call may be wrong. This TCR came from a woman older than 75 in good health. CDR3 DNA sequence: TGTGCCAGCAGCCCATGGGGGGGACAACCGAGCTCCTACAATGAGCAGTACTTC. It is translated as CASSPWGGQPSSYNEQYF.